Presented here are 5 T cell receptor beta chains from one specimen sequenced in a study of identical twins. TCRdb used MiXCR to reprocess the 5' RACE reads, holding one entry per CDR3 protein. The repertoire holds about 890,000 distinct CDR3 sequences, with 9% to 15% as singletons. The data were also submitted as part of a second study, on yellow fever vaccine responses in identical twins.

Sequenced: PBMCs. The receptors stem from a woman younger than 30 in good health.

This clonotype was detected a few times. The chain couples TRBV12-3 or TRBV12-4 to TRBJ1-1; D is undetermined. CDR3 length: 13 residues. Trimming stripped 2 bases from V and 8 bases from J, with 12 bases between. CDR3 sequence: CASSLIAQAEAFF. CDR3 DNA: TGTGCCAGCAGTTTAATTGCGCAGGCCGAAGCTTTCTTT.

This clonotype has a handful of counts. V gene TRBV3-1 combines with J gene TRBJ2-5; D uncertain. The CDR3 runs 14 residues. The germline V gene encodes CDR1 LGHDT and CDR2 YNNKEL (reference sequence). V dropped 5 bases and J dropped 1 base, with 11 bases sitting between them. The CDR3 reads CASSKAPGQETQYF. The DNA for the CDR3 is TGTGCCAGCAGCAAGGCCCCAGGCCAAGAGACCCAGTACTTC.

This clonotype appeared many times. This rearrangement joins TRBV24-1 to TRBJ2-2; 8 positions agree with TRBD1. Germline V gene sequence: CDR1 KGHDR, CDR2 SFDVKD. The V segment lost 9 bases and the J segment 2 bases; nucleotides outside the gene matches: 4. The CDR3 loop spans 14 amino acids. The CDR3 region is CATVGQGNTGELFF. As DNA, the CDR3 is TGTGCCACCGTAGGACAGGGAAACACCGGGGAGCTGTTTTTT.

This clonotype appeared a few times. As DNA, the CDR3 is TGCAGTGCAACCGTGGGGCTGAATGAGCAGTTCTTC. It translates to CSATVGLNEQFF. This chain links TRBV20-1 with TRBJ2-1; weak D call: TRBD1 (5 bases). The germline gives CDR1 DFQATT, CDR2 SNEGSKA (reference sequence). The germline V and J ends were trimmed by 6 bases and 7 bases, with 13 bases remaining between them. CDR3 length equals 12 residues.

This clonotype has just a few counts. The chain employs TRBV29-1 and TRBJ2-1, with TRBD2 as a possible D gene (7 bases). V lost 4 bases and J lost 2, with 27 bases in between. Germline V gene sequence: CDR1 SQVTM, CDR2 ANQGSEA. CDR3 length: 19 amino acids. CDR3 amino acids: CSVVRLGGWEGDPYNEQFF. CDR3 DNA sequence: TGCAGCGTTGTCAGGTTGGGCGGTTGGGAGGGGGATCCCTACAATGAGCAGTTCTTC.